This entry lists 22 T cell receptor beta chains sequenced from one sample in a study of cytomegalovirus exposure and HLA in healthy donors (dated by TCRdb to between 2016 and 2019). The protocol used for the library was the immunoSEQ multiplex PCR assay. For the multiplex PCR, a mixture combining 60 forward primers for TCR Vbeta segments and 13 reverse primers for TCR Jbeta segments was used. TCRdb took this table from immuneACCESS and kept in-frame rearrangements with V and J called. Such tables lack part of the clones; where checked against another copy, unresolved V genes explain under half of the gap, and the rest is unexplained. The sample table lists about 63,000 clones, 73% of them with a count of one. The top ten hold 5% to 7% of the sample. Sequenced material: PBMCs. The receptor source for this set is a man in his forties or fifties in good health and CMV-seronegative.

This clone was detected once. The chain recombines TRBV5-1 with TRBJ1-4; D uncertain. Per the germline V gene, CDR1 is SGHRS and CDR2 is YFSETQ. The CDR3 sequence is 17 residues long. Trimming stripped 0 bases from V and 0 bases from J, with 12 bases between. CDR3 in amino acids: CASSLGRLAPTNEKLFF. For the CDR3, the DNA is TGCGCCAGCAGCTTGGGGAGGCTCGCCCCAACTAATGAAAAACTGTTTTTT.

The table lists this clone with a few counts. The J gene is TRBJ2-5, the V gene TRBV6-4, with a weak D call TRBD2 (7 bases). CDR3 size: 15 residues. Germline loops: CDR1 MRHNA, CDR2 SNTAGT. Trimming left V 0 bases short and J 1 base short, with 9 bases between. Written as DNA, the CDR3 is TGTGCCAGCAGTGACTCTGGGGGGGCCCAAGAGACCCAGTACTTC. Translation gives CASSDSGGAQETQYF.

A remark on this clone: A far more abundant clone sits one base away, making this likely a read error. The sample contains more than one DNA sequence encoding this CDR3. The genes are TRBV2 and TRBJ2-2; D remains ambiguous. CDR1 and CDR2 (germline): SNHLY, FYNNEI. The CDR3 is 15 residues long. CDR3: CASSESGQPTGELFF. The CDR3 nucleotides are TGCGCCAGCAGTGAATCTGGGCAGCCGACCGGGGAGCTGTTTTTT.

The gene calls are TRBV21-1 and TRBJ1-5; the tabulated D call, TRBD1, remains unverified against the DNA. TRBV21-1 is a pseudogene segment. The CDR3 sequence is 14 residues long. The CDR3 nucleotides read TGTGCCAGCAGGGGGACAGGGCACAATCAGCCCCAGCATTTT. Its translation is CASRGTGHNQPQHF.

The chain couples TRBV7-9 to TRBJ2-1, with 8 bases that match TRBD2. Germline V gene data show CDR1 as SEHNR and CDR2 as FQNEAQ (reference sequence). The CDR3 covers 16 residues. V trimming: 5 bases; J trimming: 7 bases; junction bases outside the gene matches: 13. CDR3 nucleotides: TGTGCCAGCAGCCAAGCCTCGGGGGGGGCCGGAAATGAGCAGTTCTTC. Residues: CASSQASGGAGNEQFF. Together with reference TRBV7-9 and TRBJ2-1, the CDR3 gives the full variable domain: DTGVSQNPRHKITKRGQNVTFRCDPISEHNRLYWYRQTLGQGPEFLTYFQNEAQLEKSRLLSDRFSAERPKGSFSTLEIQRTEQGDSAMYLCASSQASGGAGNEQFFGPGTRLTVL.

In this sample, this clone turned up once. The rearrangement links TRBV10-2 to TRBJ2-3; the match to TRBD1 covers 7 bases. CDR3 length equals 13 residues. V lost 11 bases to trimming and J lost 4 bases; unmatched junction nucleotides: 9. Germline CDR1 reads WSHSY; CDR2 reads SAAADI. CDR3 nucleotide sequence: TGCGCCGCTTCGGGACAGTGGGCAGATACGCAGTATTTT. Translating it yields CAASGQWADTQYF.

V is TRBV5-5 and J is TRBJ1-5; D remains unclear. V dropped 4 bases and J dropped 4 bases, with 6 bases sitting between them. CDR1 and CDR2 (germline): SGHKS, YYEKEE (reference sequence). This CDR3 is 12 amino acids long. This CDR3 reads CASSLPNQPQHF. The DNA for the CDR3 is TGTGCCAGCAGCCTTCCTAATCAGCCCCAGCATTTT.

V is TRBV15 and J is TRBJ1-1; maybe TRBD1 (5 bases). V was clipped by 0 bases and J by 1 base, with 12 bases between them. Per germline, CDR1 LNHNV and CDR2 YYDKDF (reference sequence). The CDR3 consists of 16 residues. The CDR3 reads CATSRDPVRGNTEAFF. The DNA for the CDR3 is TGTGCCACCAGCAGAGATCCGGTAAGGGGGAACACTGAAGCTTTCTTT. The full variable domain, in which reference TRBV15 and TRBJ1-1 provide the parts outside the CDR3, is DAMVIQNPRYQVTQFGKPVTLSCSQTLNHNVMYWYQQKSSQAPKLLFHYYDKDFNNEADTPDNFQSRRPNTSFCFLDIRSPGLGDTAMYLCATSRDPVRGNTEAFFGQGTRLTVV.

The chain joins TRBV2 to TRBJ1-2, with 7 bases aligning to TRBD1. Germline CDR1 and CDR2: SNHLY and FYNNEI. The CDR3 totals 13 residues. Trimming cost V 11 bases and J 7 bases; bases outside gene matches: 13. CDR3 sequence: CAAPPTGSRGYTF. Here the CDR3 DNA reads TGTGCCGCACCTCCGACAGGGTCCCGTGGCTACACCTTC.

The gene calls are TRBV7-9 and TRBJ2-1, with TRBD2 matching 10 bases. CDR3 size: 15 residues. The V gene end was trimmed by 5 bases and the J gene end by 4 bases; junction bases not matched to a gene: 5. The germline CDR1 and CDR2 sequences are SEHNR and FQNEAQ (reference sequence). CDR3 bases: TGTGCCAGCAGCCATAGCGGGGGGTTATACAATGAGCAGTTCTTC. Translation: CASSHSGGLYNEQFF.

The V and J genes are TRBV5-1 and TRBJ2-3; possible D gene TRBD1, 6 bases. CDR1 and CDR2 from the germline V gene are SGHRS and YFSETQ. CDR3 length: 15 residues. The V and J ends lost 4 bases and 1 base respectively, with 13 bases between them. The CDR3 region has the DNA TGCGCCAGCAGCGGCACAGGGCGGGGCACAGATACGCAGTATTTT. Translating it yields CASSGTGRGTDTQYF.

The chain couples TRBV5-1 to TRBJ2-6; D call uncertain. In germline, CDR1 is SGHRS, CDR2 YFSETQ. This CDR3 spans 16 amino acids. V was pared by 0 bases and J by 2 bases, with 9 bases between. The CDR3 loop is CASSLGGVTGANVLTF. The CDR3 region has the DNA TGCGCCAGCAGCTTGGGAGGTGTTACTGGGGCCAACGTCCTGACTTTC.

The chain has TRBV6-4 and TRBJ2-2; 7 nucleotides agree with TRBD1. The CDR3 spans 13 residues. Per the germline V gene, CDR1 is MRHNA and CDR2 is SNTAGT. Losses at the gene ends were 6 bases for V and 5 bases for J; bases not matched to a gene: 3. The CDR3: CASSIQGTGELFF. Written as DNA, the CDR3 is TGTGCCAGCAGCATACAGGGGACCGGGGAGCTGTTTTTT.

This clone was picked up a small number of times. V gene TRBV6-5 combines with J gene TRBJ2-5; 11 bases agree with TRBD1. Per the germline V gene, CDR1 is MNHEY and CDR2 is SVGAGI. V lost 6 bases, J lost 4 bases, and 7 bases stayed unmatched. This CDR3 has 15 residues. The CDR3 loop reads CASRWTGGARETQYF. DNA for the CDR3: TGTGCCAGCAGATGGACAGGGGGCGCGCGAGAGACCCAGTACTTC.

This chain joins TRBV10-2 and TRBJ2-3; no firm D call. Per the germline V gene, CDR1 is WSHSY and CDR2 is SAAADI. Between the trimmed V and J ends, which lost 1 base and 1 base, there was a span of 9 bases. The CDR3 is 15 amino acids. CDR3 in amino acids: CASSEWAKGTDTQYF. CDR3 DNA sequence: TGCGCCAGCAGTGAGTGGGCCAAAGGCACAGATACGCAGTATTTT.

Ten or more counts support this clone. The CDR3 DNA reads as TGTGCCAGCAGTCCCACACAGGGAGGGCAAGAGACCCAGTACTTC. It specifies CASSPTQGGQETQYF. V usage is TRBV6-4 and J usage is TRBJ2-5; a possible D gene is TRBD2 (7 bases). V lost 5 bases, J lost 2 bases, and 15 bases lay in between. The CDR3 runs 15 residues. Germline V gives CDR1 MRHNA, CDR2 SNTAGT.

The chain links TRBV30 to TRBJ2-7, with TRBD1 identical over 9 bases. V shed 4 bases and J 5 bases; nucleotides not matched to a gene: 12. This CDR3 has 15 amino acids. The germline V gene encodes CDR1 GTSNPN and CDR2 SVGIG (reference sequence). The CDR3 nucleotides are TGTGCCTGGACCCCTCCCGGACAGGGGCGGAACGAGCAGTACTTC. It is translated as CAWTPPGQGRNEQYF.

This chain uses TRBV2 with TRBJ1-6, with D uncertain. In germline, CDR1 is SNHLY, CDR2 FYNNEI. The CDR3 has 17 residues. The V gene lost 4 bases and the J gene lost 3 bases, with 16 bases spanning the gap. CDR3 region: CASSVQRVEVYNSPLHF. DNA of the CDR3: TGTGCCAGCAGTGTCCAGCGGGTGGAGGTCTATAATTCACCCCTCCACTTT.

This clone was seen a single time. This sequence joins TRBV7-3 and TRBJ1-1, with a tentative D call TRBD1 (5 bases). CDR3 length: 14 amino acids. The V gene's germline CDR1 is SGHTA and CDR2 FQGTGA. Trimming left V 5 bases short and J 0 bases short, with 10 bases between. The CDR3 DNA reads TGTGCCAGCAGCCCGAAGGGGCTGAACACTGAAGCTTTCTTT. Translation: CASSPKGLNTEAFF.

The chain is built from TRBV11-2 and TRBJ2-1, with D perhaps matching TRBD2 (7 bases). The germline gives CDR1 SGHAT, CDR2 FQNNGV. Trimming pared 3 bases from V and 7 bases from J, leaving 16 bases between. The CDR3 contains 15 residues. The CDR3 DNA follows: TGTGCCAGCAGCTTGGGGGGGCGGGTGGGAAATGAGCAGTTCTTC. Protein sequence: CASSLGGRVGNEQFF.

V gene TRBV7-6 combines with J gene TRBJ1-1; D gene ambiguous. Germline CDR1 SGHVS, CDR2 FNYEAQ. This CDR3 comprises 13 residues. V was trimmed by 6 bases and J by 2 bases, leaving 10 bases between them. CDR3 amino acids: CASRERENTEAFF. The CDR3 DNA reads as TGTGCCAGCAGAGAGAGGGAAAACACTGAAGCTTTCTTT.

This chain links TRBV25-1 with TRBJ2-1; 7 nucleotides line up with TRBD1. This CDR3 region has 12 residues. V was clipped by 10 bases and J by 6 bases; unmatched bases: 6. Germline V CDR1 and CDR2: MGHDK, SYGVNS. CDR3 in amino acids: CATRDRANEQFF. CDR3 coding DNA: TGTGCCACCAGAGACAGGGCCAATGAGCAGTTCTTC.